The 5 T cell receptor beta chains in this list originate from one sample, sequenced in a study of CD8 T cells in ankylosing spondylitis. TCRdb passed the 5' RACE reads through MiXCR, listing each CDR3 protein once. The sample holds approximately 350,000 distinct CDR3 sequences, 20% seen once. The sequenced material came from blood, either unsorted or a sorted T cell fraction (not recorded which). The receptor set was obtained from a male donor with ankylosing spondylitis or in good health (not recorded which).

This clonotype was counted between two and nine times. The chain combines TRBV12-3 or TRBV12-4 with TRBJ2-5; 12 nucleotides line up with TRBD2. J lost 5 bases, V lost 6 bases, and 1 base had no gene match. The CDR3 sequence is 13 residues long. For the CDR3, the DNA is TGTGCCAGCAGAACTAGCGGGGGGGAGACCCAGTACTTC. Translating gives CASRTSGGETQYF.

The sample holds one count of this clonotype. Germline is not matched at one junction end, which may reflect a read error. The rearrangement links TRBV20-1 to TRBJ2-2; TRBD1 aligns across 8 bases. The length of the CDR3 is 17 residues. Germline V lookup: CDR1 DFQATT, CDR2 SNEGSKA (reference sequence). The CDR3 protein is CSARDQGAPKGAGELFF. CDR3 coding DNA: TGCAGCGCTAGAGATCAGGGGGCTCCTAAGGGAGCCGGGGAGCTGTTTTTT.

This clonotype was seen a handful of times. In DNA form, the CDR3 reads TGTGCCAGCAGTCCACTAGCGGGGGGGGCAGATACGCAGTATTTT. The encoded protein is CASSPLAGGADTQYF. The V gene is TRBV12-3 or TRBV12-4, the J gene TRBJ2-3; 13 bases line up with TRBD2. This CDR3 spans 15 amino acids. Trimming removed 5 bases from V and 4 bases from J; junction bases left unmatched: 3.

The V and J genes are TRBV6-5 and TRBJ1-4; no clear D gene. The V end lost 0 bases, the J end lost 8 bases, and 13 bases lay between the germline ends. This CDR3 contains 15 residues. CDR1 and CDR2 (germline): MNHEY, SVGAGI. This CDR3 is CASSYSRTLREKLFF. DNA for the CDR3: TGTGCCAGCAGTTACTCGAGAACGCTACGGGAAAAACTGTTTTTT.

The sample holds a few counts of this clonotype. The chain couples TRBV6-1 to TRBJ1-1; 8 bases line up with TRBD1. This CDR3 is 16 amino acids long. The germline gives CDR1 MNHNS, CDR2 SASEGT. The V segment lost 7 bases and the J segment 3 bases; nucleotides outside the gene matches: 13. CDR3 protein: CASTHGQGSLDTEAFF. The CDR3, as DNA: TGTGCCAGCACCCACGGACAGGGATCGTTGGACACTGAAGCTTTCTTT.